These 11 T cell receptor beta chains share one sample of origin, sequenced in a study of OX40 agonist ivuxolimab in advanced cancers. TCRdb's table, derived via immunoSEQ multiplex PCR, lists solely in-frame clones and lacks some. The sample carries 50,000 to 70,000 clones, roughly nine tenths recorded once. The sample consisted of CD4+ or CD8+ T cells sorted from blood, taken in a trial of the OX40 agonist ivuxolimab. All receptors come from an adult with an advanced solid tumor such as melanoma, head and neck, liver or kidney cancer.

This chain connects TRBV7-2 to TRBJ2-3, with a weak D call TRBD2 (5 bases). The CDR3 sequence is 11 residues long. V was clipped by 5 bases and J by 5 bases, with 5 bases between them. The germline V gene has CDR1 SGHTA and CDR2 FQGNSA. CDR3 nucleotide sequence: TGTGCCAGCAGCGGAGGAGATACGCAGTATTTT. Translation: CASSGGDTQYF.

The V and J genes are TRBV7-2 and TRBJ2-7; D unclear. The CDR3 is 12 residues long. Germline loops: CDR1 SGHTA, CDR2 FQGNSA. Deletions cut 6 bases from V and 6 bases from J, with 12 bases between. CDR3 residues: CASSSSLFEQYF. CDR3 nucleotides: TGTGCCAGCAGTTCATCCCTATTCGAGCAGTACTTC.

The chain has TRBV6-5 and TRBJ2-7; 9 nucleotides agree with TRBD2. CDR3 length: 15 residues. Germline assignment: CDR1 MNHEY and CDR2 SVGAGI. V trimming: 4 bases; J trimming: 2 bases; junction bases outside the gene matches: 6. Written as DNA, the CDR3 is TGTGCCAGCAGTTCCGGGACTAGCCCAGCCTACGAGCAGTACTTC. Protein product: CASSSGTSPAYEQYF.

This clone was seen once. The rearrangement links TRBV13 to TRBJ2-1, with TRBD1 identical over 9 bases. Trimming at V came to 5 bases and at J to 6 bases, leaving 5 bases not matched to a gene. The CDR3 contains 14 residues. Looked up from germline, CDR1 is PRHDT and CDR2 is FYEKMQ (reference sequence). The CDR3 nucleotides read TGTGCCAGCAGCCCGGGACAGGGACTCAATGAGCAGTTCTTC. Its translation is CASSPGQGLNEQFF.

This sequence joins TRBV15 and TRBJ1-2; perhaps TRBD1 as D (6 bases). Germline V lookup: CDR1 LNHNV, CDR2 YYDKDF (reference sequence). Trimming took 0 bases from V and 4 from J, leaving 18 bases between them. The CDR3 has 17 amino acids. For the CDR3, the DNA is TGTGCCACCAGCAGAGATCGGGCAGGGGTGGAGGGCTATGGCTACACCTTC. Translated: CATSRDRAGVEGYGYTF.

The J gene is TRBJ2-3, the V gene TRBV7-3; D remains unclear. Germline V gene data show CDR1 as SGHTA and CDR2 as FQGTGA. The germline V and J ends were trimmed by 1 base and 6 bases, with 8 bases remaining between them. This CDR3 has 13 amino acids. The CDR3 protein is CASSLIEADTQYF. As DNA, the CDR3 is TGTGCCAGCAGCTTAATAGAAGCGGATACGCAGTATTTT.

CDR3 protein: CASSLDGDQPQHF. Here the CDR3 DNA reads TGTGCCAGCAGTCTGGACGGTGATCAGCCCCAGCATTTT. The chain carries TRBV27 and TRBJ1-5, with no clear D. The CDR3 spans 13 residues. In germline, CDR1 is MNHEY, CDR2 SMNVEV (reference sequence). Trimming stripped 5 bases from V and 5 bases from J, with 10 bases between.

This clone showed up just once. The chain uses TRBV7-3 and TRBJ2-5, with D possibly called TRBD1 or TRBD2 (6 bases each). There are 14 residues in the CDR3. Germline V gene sequence: CDR1 SGHTA, CDR2 FQGTGA. Trimming cost V 5 bases and J 7 bases, with 17 bases left between them. DNA of the CDR3: TGTGCCAGCAGCCCTGAGAGGGGGGTAGGGACCCAGTACTTC. This encodes CASSPERGVGTQYF.

The chain combines TRBV4-3 with TRBJ2-1, with 9 bases identical to TRBD2. Germline V gene sequence: CDR1 LGHNA, CDR2 YSLEER. This CDR3 is 18 amino acids long. The ends lost 0 bases at V and 6 bases at J; junction bases unmatched: 12. As DNA, the CDR3 is TGCGCCAGCAGCCAAGATTTGGTAGGGACTAGCAAACGCAATGAGCAGTTCTTC. Translating it yields CASSQDLVGTSKRNEQFF.

The J gene is TRBJ1-5, the V gene TRBV4-1; tentative D call: TRBD1 (6 bases). Trimming stripped 0 bases from V and 6 bases from J, with 12 bases between. The CDR3 contains 15 residues. Germline V CDR1 and CDR2: MGHRA, YSYEKL. Here the CDR3 reads CASSQDGGAGQPQHF. CDR3 DNA sequence: TGCGCCAGCAGCCAAGATGGGGGGGCGGGTCAGCCCCAGCATTTT.

The rearrangement links TRBV21-1 to TRBJ2-5; TRBD1 reflects the table's D call only, with no check against the DNA. TRBV21-1 represents a pseudogene. The CDR3 is 14 amino acids. CDR3: CASSPWDNQETQYF. CDR3 DNA: TGTGCCAGCAGCCCCTGGGACAACCAAGAGACCCAGTACTTC.